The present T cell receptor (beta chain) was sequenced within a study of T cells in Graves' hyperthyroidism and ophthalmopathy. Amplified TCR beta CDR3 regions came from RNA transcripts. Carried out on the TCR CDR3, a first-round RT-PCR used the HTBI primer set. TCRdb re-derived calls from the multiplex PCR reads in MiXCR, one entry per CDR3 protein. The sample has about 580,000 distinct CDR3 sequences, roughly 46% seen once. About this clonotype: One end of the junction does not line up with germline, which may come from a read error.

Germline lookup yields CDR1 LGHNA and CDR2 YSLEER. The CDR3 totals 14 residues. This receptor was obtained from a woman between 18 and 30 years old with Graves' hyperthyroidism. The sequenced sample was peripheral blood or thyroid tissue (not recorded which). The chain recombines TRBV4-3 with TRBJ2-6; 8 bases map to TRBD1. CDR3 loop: CASSLDRAQDTEAF. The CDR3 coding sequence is TGCGCCAGCAGCCTGGACAGGGCCCAGGACACTGAAGCTTTC.